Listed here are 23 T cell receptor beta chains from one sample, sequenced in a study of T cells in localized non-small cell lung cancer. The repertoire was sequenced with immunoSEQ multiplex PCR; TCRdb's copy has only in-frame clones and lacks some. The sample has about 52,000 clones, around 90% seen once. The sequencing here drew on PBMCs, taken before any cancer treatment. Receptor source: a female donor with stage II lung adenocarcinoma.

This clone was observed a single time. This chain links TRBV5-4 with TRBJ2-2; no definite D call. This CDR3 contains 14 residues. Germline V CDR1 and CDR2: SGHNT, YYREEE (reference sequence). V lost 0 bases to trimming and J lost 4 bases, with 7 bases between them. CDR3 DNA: TGTGCCAGCAGCTTGGAGGTCGGCACCGGGGAGCTGTTTTTT. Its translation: CASSLEVGTGELFF.

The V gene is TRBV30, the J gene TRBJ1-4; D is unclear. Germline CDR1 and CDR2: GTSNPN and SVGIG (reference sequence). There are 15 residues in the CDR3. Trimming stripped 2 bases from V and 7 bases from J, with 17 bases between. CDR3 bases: TGTGCCTGGAGTTTACGGAACAAGGGAAGTGAAAAACTGTTTTTT. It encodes CAWSLRNKGSEKLFF.

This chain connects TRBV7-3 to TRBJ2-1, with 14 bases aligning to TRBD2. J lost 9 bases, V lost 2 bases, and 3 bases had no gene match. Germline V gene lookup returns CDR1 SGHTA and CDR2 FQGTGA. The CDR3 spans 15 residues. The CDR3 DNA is TGTGCCAGCAGCTTAGGACTAGCGGGGGGAGGTGAGCAGTTCTTC. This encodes CASSLGLAGGGEQFF.

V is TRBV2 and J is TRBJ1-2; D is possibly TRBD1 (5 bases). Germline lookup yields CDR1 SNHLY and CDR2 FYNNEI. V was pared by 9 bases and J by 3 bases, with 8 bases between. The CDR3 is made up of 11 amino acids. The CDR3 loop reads CASGTYYGYTF. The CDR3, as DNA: TGTGCCAGTGGGACGTACTATGGCTACACCTTC. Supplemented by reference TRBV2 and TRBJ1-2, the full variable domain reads EPEVTQTPSHQVTQMGQEVILRCVPISNHLYFYWYRQILGQKVEFLVSFYNNEISEKSEIFDDQFSVERPDGSNFTLKIRSTKLEDSAMYFCASGTYYGYTFGSGTRLTVV.

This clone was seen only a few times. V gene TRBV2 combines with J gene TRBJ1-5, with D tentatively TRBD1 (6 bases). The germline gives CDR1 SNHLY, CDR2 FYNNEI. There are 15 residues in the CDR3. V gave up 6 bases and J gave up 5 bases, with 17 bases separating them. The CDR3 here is CASRAVAGEDQPQHF. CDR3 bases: TGTGCCAGCAGGGCCGTTGCAGGGGAGGATCAGCCCCAGCATTTT.

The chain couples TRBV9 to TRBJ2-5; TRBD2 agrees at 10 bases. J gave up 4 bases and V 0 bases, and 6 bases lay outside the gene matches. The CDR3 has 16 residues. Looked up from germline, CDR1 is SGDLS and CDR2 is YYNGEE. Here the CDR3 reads CASSVGSGGAVETQYF. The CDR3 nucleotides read TGTGCCAGCAGCGTAGGAAGCGGGGGGGCCGTAGAGACCCAGTACTTC.

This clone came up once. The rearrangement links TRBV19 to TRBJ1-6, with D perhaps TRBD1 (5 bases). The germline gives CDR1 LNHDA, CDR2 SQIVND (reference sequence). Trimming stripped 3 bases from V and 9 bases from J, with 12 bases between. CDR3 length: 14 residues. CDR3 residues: CASSIGALGSPLHF. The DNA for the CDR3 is TGTGCCAGTAGTATCGGGGCCCTCGGTTCACCCCTCCACTTT. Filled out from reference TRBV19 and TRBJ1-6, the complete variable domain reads DGGITQSPKYLFRKEGQNVTLSCEQNLNHDAMYWYRQDPGQGLRLIYYSQIVNDFQKGDIAEGYSVSREKKESFPLTVTSAQKNPTAFYLCASSIGALGSPLHFGNGTRLTVT.

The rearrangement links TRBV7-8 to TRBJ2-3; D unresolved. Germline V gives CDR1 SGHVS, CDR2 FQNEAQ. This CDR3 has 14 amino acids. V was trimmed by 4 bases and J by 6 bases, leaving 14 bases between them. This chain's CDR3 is CASSSSIWADTQYF. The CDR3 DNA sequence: TGTGCCAGCAGCTCAAGTATATGGGCCGATACGCAGTATTTT.

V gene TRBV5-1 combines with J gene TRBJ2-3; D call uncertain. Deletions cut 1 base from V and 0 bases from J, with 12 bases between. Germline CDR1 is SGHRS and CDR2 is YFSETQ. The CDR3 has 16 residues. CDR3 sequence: CASSLSDNPSTDTQYF. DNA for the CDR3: TGCGCCAGCAGCTTGTCTGACAATCCTAGCACAGATACGCAGTATTTT.

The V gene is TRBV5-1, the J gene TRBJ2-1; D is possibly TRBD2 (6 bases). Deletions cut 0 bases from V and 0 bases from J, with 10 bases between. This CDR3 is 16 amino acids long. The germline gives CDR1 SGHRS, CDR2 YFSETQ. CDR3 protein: CASSLGGDLSYNEQFF. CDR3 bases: TGCGCCAGCAGCTTGGGCGGGGACCTCTCCTACAATGAGCAGTTCTTC. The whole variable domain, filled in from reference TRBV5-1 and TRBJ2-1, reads KAGVTQTPRYLIKTRGQQVTLSCSPISGHRSVSWYQQTPGQGLQFLFEYFSETQRNKGNFPGRFSGRQFSNSRSEMNVSTLELGDSALYLCASSLGGDLSYNEQFFGPGTRLTVL.

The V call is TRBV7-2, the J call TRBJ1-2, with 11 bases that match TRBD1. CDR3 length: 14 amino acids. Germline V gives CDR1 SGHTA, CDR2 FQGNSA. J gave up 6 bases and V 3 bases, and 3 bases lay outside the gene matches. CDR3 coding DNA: TGTGCCAGCAGCTTGGACAGGGGGCGCGATGGCTACACCTTC. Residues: CASSLDRGRDGYTF.

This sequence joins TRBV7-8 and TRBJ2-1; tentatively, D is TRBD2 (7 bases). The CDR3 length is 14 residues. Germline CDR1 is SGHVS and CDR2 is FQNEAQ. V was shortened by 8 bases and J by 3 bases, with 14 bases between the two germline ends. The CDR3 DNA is TGTGCCAGCGGGGGGGGCTTCGTCTACAATGAGCAGTTCTTC. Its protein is CASGGGFVYNEQFF. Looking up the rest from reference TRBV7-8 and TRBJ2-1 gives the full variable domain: GAGVSQSPRYKVAKRGQDVALRCDPISGHVSLFWYQQALGQGPEFLTYFQNEAQLDKSGLPSDRFFAERPEGSVSTLKIQRTQQEDSAVYLCASGGGFVYNEQFFGPGTRLTVL.

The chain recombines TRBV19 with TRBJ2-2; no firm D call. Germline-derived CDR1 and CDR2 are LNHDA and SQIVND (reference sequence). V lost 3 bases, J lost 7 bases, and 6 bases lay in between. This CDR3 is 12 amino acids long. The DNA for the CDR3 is TGTGCCAGTAGTATGGGGATCGGGGAGCTGTTTTTT. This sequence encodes CASSMGIGELFF.

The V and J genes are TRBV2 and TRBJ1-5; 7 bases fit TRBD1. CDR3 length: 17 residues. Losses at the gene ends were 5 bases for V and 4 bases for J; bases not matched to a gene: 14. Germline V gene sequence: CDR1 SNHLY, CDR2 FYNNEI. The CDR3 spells CASSLDRPIGENQPQHF. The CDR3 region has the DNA TGTGCCAGCAGTTTGGACAGGCCGATAGGGGAAAATCAGCCCCAGCATTTT.

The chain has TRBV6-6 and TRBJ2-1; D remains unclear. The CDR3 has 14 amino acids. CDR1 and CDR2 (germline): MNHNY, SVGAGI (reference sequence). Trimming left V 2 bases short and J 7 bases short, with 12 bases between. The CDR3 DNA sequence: TGTGCCAGCAGTTACGGACCTCCATTTAATGAGCAGTTCTTC. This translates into CASSYGPPFNEQFF.

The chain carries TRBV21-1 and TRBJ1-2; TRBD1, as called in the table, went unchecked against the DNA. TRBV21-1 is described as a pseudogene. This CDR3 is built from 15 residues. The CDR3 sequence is CASSKGNQGARGYTF. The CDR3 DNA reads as TGTGCCAGCAGCAAAGGAAATCAGGGGGCGCGAGGCTACACCTTC.

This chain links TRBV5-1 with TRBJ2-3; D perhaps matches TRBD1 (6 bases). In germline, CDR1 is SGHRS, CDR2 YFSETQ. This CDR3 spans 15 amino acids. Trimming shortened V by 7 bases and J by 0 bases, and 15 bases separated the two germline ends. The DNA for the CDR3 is TGCGCCAGCGCAGCTGGGACACCCAGCACAGATACGCAGTATTTT. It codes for CASAAGTPSTDTQYF.

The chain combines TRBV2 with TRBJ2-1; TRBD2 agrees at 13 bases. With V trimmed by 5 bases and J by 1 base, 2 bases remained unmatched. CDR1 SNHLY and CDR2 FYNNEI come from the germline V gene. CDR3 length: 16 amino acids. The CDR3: CASSTGLAGSYNEQFF. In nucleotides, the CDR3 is TGTGCCAGCAGTACGGGACTAGCGGGATCCTACAATGAGCAGTTCTTC.

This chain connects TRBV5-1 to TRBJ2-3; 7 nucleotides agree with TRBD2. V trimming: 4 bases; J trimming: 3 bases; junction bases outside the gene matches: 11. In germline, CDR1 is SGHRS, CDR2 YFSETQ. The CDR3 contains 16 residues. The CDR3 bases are TGCGCCAGCAGCGGACCCAGCGGGGCGGGAACAGATACGCAGTATTTT. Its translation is CASSGPSGAGTDTQYF.

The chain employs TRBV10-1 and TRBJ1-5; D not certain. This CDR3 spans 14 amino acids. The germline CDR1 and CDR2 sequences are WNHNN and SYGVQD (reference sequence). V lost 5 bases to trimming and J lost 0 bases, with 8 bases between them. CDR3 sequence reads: CASSPDNSNQPQHF. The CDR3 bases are TGCGCCAGCAGTCCCGACAATAGCAATCAGCCCCAGCATTTT.

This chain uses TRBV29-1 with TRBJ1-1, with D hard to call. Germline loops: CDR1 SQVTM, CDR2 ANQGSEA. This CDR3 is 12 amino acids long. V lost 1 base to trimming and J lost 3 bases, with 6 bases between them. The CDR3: CSVEGWDTEAFF. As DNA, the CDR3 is TGCAGCGTTGAAGGGTGGGACACTGAAGCTTTCTTT. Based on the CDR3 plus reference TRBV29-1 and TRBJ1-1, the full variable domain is SAVISQKPSRDICQRGTSLTIQCQVDSQVTMMFWYRQQPGQSLTLIATANQGSEATYESGFVIDKFPISRPNLTFSTLTVSNMSPEDSSIYLCSVEGWDTEAFFGQGTRLTVV.

CDR3 sequence (DNA): TGTGCCAGCAGTGAAGTAAGGTACTATGGCACACGAGCTTTCTTT. Protein sequence: CASSEVRYYGTRAFF. V and J are TRBV6-1 and TRBJ1-1; D uncertain. The CDR3 sequence is 15 residues long. Trimming stripped 1 base from V and 10 bases from J, with 19 bases between. Germline CDR1 is MNHNS and CDR2 is SASEGT.

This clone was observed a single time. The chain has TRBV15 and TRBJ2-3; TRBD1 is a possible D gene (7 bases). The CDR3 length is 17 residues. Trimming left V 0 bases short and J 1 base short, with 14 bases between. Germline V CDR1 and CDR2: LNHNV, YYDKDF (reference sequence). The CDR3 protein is CATSRDLQGGGTDTQYF. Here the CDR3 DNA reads TGTGCCACCAGCAGAGACCTGCAGGGGGGAGGCACAGATACGCAGTATTTT.